The entry below gives a single TCR beta chain sequence along with its context. The germline V gene has CDR1 SGHRS and CDR2 YFSETQ. Trimming took 7 bases from V and 5 from J, leaving 18 bases between them. This CDR3 region has 14 residues. Assay: immunoSEQ multiplex PCR; the TCRdb copy retains only in-frame clones and omits some. The table lists about 49,000 clones, 80% to 90% of them singletons, with around 2.8% in the top ten. The data were obtained in a study of blood T cell repertoires in COVID-19. This sequence joins TRBV5-1 and TRBJ1-2, with TRBD1 as a possible D gene (6 bases). Sequencing was performed on peripheral blood. The receptor was derived from a woman aged 60-75 years with acute or convalescent COVID-19. The CDR3 coding sequence is TGCGCCAGCGGATATGAGGGGGGACTATATGGCTACACCTTC. Its translation: CASGYEGGLYGYTF.